This is a list of T cell receptor beta chains from one sample in a study of T-cell memory formation after mild COVID-19. TCRdb reprocessed the 5' RACE reads with MiXCR, giving one entry per CDR3 protein. The sample consists of approximately 410,000 distinct CDR3 sequences, 20% to 30% of them appearing once. Material for sequencing was PBMCs or a T cell subset sorted from them (not recorded which). Every receptor here comes from an adult woman who had mild COVID-19 (a few samples of this study predate the infection). Cell type and time point are not known. Both conserved end residues are part of each CDR3. The D gene is left open where the match is weak. Clone sizes are given selectively: once, few, many, or a class where the clone is expanded.

j_call v_call clone_size d_call cdr3_aa cdr3_nt
TRBJ1-5 TRBV7-9 - - CATSLAGVNQPQHF TGTGCCACGTCATTAGCTGGAGTCAATCAGCCCCAGCATTTT
TRBJ2-7 TRBV4-2 - - CASSQEYLGSSYEQYF TGTGCCAGCAGCCAAGAGTACCTAGGGAGCTCCTACGAGCAGTACTTC
TRBJ2-3 TRBV12-3/TRBV12-4 - - CASSPLLENTQYF TGTGCCAGCAGCCCTCTTTTAGAGAATACGCAGTATTTT
TRBJ1-1 TRBV20-1 few - CSAIGDRLNTEAFF TGCAGTGCTATTGGAGACAGGCTGAACACTGAAGCTTTCTTT
TRBJ2-7 TRBV20-1 - - CSTQRGARNEQYF TGCAGTACCCAAAGGGGGGCGCGGAACGAGCAGTACTTC
TRBJ2-2 TRBV4-1 many - CASSQLSGATGELFF TGCGCCAGCAGCCAACTTTCAGGTGCCACCGGGGAGCTGTTTTTT
TRBJ2-1 TRBV24-1 once TRBD2 CATSDLTSGYNEQFF TGTGCCACCAGTGATTTGACTAGCGGTTACAATGAGCAGTTCTTC
TRBJ1-1 TRBV5-1 - - CASRTGENTEAFF TGCGCCAGCAGGACCGGGGAGAACACTGAAGCTTTCTTT
TRBJ2-5 TRBV11-3 - - CASSGENKETQYF TGTGCCAGCAGCGGGGAAAATAAAGAGACCCAGTACTTC
TRBJ2-7 TRBV7-9 - - CASSLGTSFDEQYF TGTGCCAGCAGCTTAGGAACTAGCTTCGACGAGCAGTACTTC
TRBJ1-5 TRBV24-1 few - CATSDRTENQPQHF TGTGCCACCAGTGATCGGACAGAAAATCAGCCCCAGCATTTT
TRBJ2-1 TRBV9 - TRBD1 CASSLTTGVVNEQFF TGTGCCAGCAGCTTGACGACAGGGGTAGTCAATGAGCAGTTCTTC
TRBJ2-2 TRBV20-1 - TRBD2 CSARPLAGGNTGELFF TGCAGTGCTAGACCCCTAGCGGGAGGCAACACCGGGGAGCTGTTTTTT
TRBJ2-5 TRBV12-3/TRBV12-4 few - CASSFGGSGETQYF TGTGCCAGCAGTTTCGGGGGTTCAGGAGAGACCCAGTACTTC
TRBJ1-4 TRBV29-1 once TRBD1 CSVEDSGQGVEKLFF TGCAGCGTTGAAGATTCGGGACAGGGGGTTGAAAAACTGTTTTTT
TRBJ2-3 TRBV11-2 few TRBD1 CASSLDPSGGAYTQYF TGTGCCAGCAGCTTAGACCCTTCAGGGGGCGCTTATACGCAGTATTTT
TRBJ2-2 TRBV7-9 - - CASSFGKGATTLNTGELFF TGTGCCAGCAGCTTCGGGAAAGGAGCTACCACCCTCAACACCGGGGAGCTGTTTTTT
TRBJ2-7 TRBV29-1 - - CSVELGLPAYEQYF TGCAGCGTTGAATTGGGGTTACCCGCCTACGAGCAGTACTTC
TRBJ2-4 TRBV20-1 few - CSASNRRLAKNIQYF TGCAGTGCTAGTAATAGGCGTCTGGCCAAAAACATTCAGTACTTC
TRBJ1-2 TRBV7-3 - - CASSVNNLGLDGYTF TGTGCCAGCAGCGTCAACAATTTGGGTTTGGATGGCTACACCTTC
TRBJ2-5 TRBV5-1 few - CASSFLQQETQYF TGCGCCAGCAGCTTTCTACAGCAAGAGACCCAGTACTTC
TRBJ1-5 TRBV3-1 few - CASSQESGIGQPQHF TGTGCCAGCAGCCAAGAGTCAGGAATCGGCCAGCCCCAGCATTTT
TRBJ2-2 TRBV7-9 once TRBD1 CASSVRDRLNTGELFF TGTGCCAGCAGCGTCAGGGACAGATTGAACACCGGGGAGCTGTTTTTT
TRBJ1-5 TRBV7-2 - - CASSLYEWHAQPQHF TGTGCCAGCAGCTTATATGAGTGGCACGCTCAGCCCCAGCATTTT
TRBJ2-5 TRBV27 once - CASSLYLTSSETQYF TGTGCCAGCAGTTTATACCTAACTAGCTCAGAGACCCAGTACTTC
TRBJ1-1 TRBV7-9 - - CASSSEALRAFF TGTGCCAGCAGCTCGGAGGCCCTGCGGGCTTTCTTT
TRBJ1-5 TRBV6-6 few - CASNLGGNQPQHF TGTGCCAGCAATTTAGGGGGCAATCAGCCCCAGCATTTT
TRBJ2-3 TRBV20-1 few - CSARGSGLSTDTQYF TGCAGTGCTAGGGGGAGCGGGTTAAGCACAGATACGCAGTATTTT
TRBJ2-7 TRBV5-5 - TRBD2 CASSYFSGDSSYEQYF TGTGCCAGCAGCTATTTTAGCGGGGATTCCTCCTACGAGCAGTACTTC